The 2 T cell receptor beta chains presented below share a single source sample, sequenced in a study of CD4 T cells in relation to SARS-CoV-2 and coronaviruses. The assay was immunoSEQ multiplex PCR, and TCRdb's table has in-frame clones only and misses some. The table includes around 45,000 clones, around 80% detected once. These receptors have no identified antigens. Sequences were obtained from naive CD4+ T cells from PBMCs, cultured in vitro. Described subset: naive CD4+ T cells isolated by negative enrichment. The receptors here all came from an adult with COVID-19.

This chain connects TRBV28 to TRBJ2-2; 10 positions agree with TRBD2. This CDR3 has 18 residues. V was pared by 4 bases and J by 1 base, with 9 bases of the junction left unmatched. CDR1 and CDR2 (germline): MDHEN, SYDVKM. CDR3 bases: TGTGCCAGCAGTTGGCCTAGCGGGAGTAGTGGGAACACCGGGGAGCTGTTTTTT. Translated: CASSWPSGSSGNTGELFF.

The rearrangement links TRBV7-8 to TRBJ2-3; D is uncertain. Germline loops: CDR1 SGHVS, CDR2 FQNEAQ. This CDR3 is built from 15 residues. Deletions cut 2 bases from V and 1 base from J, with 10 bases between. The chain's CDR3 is CASSLKRVGTDTQYF. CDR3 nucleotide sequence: TGTGCCAGCAGCTTAAAACGGGTCGGCACAGATACGCAGTATTTT.